One sample yielded the 31 T cell receptor beta chains listed below, sequenced in a study of identical twins. TCRdb analysed the 5' RACE reads with MiXCR anew, one entry per CDR3 protein. The table records 600,000 to 700,000 distinct CDR3 sequences, around 21% of them present only once. A further study also used this sample, focusing on T cells expressing NK-cell markers.

The sequencing input was PBMCs. Receptors originate from a woman aged 18-29 years in good health.

The J gene is TRBJ2-3, the V gene TRBV11-2; D may be TRBD2 (5 bases). Germline V gene sequence: CDR1 SGHAT, CDR2 FQNNGV. The V end lost 2 bases, the J end lost 4 bases, and 10 bases lay between the germline ends. CDR3 length: 14 residues. The CDR3 DNA sequence: TGTGCCAGCAGCTTACTAGCTAGGGCAGATACGCAGTATTTT. It encodes CASSLLARADTQYF.

The rearrangement joins TRBV2 to TRBJ2-1; the D gene could be TRBD1 or TRBD2 (6 bases each). V was trimmed by 5 bases and J by 2 bases, leaving 10 bases between them. Germline CDR1 SNHLY, CDR2 FYNNEI. The length of the CDR3 is 14 residues. This CDR3 is CASSQGGTYNEQFF. Written as DNA, the CDR3 is TGTGCCAGCAGTCAAGGGGGGACCTACAATGAGCAGTTCTTC.

The chain is built from TRBV7-2 and TRBJ2-1; D assignment may be TRBD1 or TRBD2 (5 bases each). Trimming left V 4 bases short and J 8 bases short, with 12 bases between. Germline loops: CDR1 SGHTA, CDR2 FQGNSA. The CDR3 loop spans 13 amino acids. The CDR3 reads CASSWDGAYEQFF. For the CDR3, the DNA is TGTGCCAGCAGCTGGGACGGGGCATATGAGCAGTTCTTC.

This clonotype appeared a few times. This chain connects TRBV5-8 to TRBJ2-7; 11 bases are a match to TRBD1. The CDR3 covers 17 residues. V trimming: 2 bases; J trimming: 3 bases; junction bases outside the gene matches: 10. In germline, CDR1 is SGHTS, CDR2 YDEGEE. The CDR3 nucleotides are TGTGCCAGCAGCTTCCCACCAGGGGGACAGGGGGACTACGAGCAGTACTTC. Translating it yields CASSFPPGGQGDYEQYF.

The sample holds a few counts of this clonotype. This chain uses TRBV20-1 with TRBJ2-5; 8 nucleotides line up with TRBD2. Germline lookup yields CDR1 DFQATT and CDR2 SNEGSKA (reference sequence). V shed 3 bases and J 4 bases; nucleotides not matched to a gene: 7. This CDR3 is built from 14 residues. CDR3 protein: CSASRGGLGETQYF. The CDR3 nucleotides read TGCAGTGCTAGCCGGGGGGGCTTGGGAGAGACCCAGTACTTC.

The gene calls are TRBV10-3 and TRBJ1-2; no reliable D call. Germline values: CDR1 ENHRY, CDR2 SYGVKD. V lost 2 bases and J 4 bases, leaving 11 bases between the germline ends. The CDR3 covers 14 residues. CDR3 amino acids: CAISEASWLYGYTF. CDR3 DNA: TGTGCCATCAGTGAGGCCTCGTGGCTCTATGGCTACACCTTC.

This clonotype was seen only a few times. The chain carries TRBV5-1 and TRBJ1-2; a possible D gene is TRBD1 (5 bases). V dropped 1 base and J dropped 8 bases, with 12 bases sitting between them. The CDR3 sequence is 13 residues long. Germline values: CDR1 SGHRS, CDR2 YFSETQ. DNA of the CDR3: TGCGCCAGCAGCTTGATCGCGGGGGAAGGCTACACCTTC. It is translated as CASSLIAGEGYTF.

The gene calls are TRBV6-4 and TRBJ2-3, with D perhaps TRBD1 or TRBD2 (6 bases each). The CDR3 totals 16 residues. Trimming stripped 6 bases from V and 6 bases from J, with 22 bases between. Per the germline V gene, CDR1 is MRHNA and CDR2 is SNTAGT. For the CDR3, the DNA is TGTGCCAGCAGCCCACAGGGAGGAGTGGGAGCGGATACGCAGTATTTT. As protein: CASSPQGGVGADTQYF.

This chain links TRBV7-6 with TRBJ2-1, with D hard to call. The CDR3 is 13 amino acids. Deletions cut 2 bases from V and 4 bases from J, with 6 bases between. Per germline, CDR1 SGHVS and CDR2 FNYEAQ. CDR3 DNA: TGTGCCAGCAGCTTAAGAGATTACAATGAGCAGTTCTTC. Translated, it gives CASSLRDYNEQFF. Full variable domain (missing parts from reference TRBV7-6 and TRBJ2-1): GAGVSQSPRYKVTKRGQDVALRCDPISGHVSLYWYRQALGQGPEFLTYFNYEAQQDKSGLPNDRFSAERPEGSISTLTIQRTEQRDSAMYRCASSLRDYNEQFFGPGTRLTVL.

This clonotype was seen ten or more times. The gene calls are TRBV12-3 or TRBV12-4 and TRBJ2-7; maybe TRBD2 (6 bases). The CDR3 extends over 13 amino acids. Trimming shortened V by 6 bases and J by 1 base, and 10 bases separated the two germline ends. The CDR3 bases are TGTGCCAGCAGGGATGGGGGGTCCTACGAGCAGTACTTC. This encodes CASRDGGSYEQYF.

The CDR3 loop is CASSAGPADTQYF. The CDR3 coding sequence is TGTGCCAGCAGTGCAGGTCCGGCAGATACGCAGTATTTT. The chain has TRBV2 and TRBJ2-3; D unclear. Deletions cut 4 bases from V and 4 bases from J, with 9 bases between. Germline CDR1 is SNHLY and CDR2 is FYNNEI. This CDR3 has 13 amino acids.

This clonotype occurred a few times. This CDR3 is CSVEHGRGTGELFF. The CDR3 nucleotides read TGCAGCGTTGAACACGGGCGAGGCACCGGGGAGCTGTTTTTT. V and J are TRBV29-1 and TRBJ2-2, with unresolved D. CDR3 size: 14 residues. The germline V gene has CDR1 SQVTM and CDR2 ANQGSEA. Between the trimmed V and J ends, which lost 2 bases and 4 bases, there was a span of 11 bases.

The chain recombines TRBV5-1 with TRBJ1-2; possibly TRBD1 for D (6 bases). The CDR3 totals 14 residues. The V gene lost 0 bases and the J gene lost 3 bases, with 9 bases spanning the gap. CDR1 SGHRS and CDR2 YFSETQ come from the germline V gene. The CDR3 DNA reads TGCGCCAGCAGCTTGGCCTCAGGGGACTATGGCTACACCTTC. It yields the protein CASSLASGDYGYTF. The variable domain in full, completed from reference TRBV5-1 and TRBJ1-2, reads KAGVTQTPRYLIKTRGQQVTLSCSPISGHRSVSWYQQTPGQGLQFLFEYFSETQRNKGNFPGRFSGRQFSNSRSEMNVSTLELGDSALYLCASSLASGDYGYTFGSGTRLTVV.

This clonotype was recorded many times. The chain joins TRBV20-1 to TRBJ2-7; D may be TRBD1 (5 bases). The V gene's germline CDR1 is DFQATT and CDR2 SNEGSKA (reference sequence). V was clipped by 3 bases and J by 1 base, with 7 bases between them. This CDR3 is built from 12 residues. CDR3 loop: CSARQGSYEQYF. The CDR3 coding sequence is TGCAGTGCTAGGCAGGGATCCTACGAGCAGTACTTC.

This clonotype was counted between two and nine times. This chain joins TRBV5-5 and TRBJ2-1; possible D gene TRBD2, 6 bases. This CDR3 has 14 amino acids. Deletions cut 1 base from V and 5 bases from J, with 10 bases between. Germline-derived CDR1 and CDR2 are SGHKS and YYEKEE (reference sequence). The CDR3 DNA reads as TGTGCCAGCAGCTTGTGGCTAGCGCACAATGAGCAGTTCTTC. Encoded protein: CASSLWLAHNEQFF. Supplemented by reference TRBV5-5 and TRBJ2-1, the full variable domain reads DAGVTQSPTHLIKTRGQQVTLRCSPISGHKSVSWYQQVLGQGPQFIFQYYEKEERGRGNFPDRFSARQFPNYSSELNVNALLLGDSALYLCASSLWLAHNEQFFGPGTRLTVL.

This clonotype was observed at least ten times. V and J are TRBV20-1 and TRBJ2-5; 10 nucleotides agree with TRBD2. The CDR3 contains 14 residues. Germline values: CDR1 DFQATT, CDR2 SNEGSKA (reference sequence). V trimming: 6 bases; J trimming: 5 bases; junction bases outside the gene matches: 9. CDR3 sequence reads: CSATAGGIYETQYF. The CDR3 nucleotides are TGCAGTGCGACAGCGGGAGGGATATACGAGACCCAGTACTTC.

The chain uses TRBV19 and TRBJ2-1; maybe TRBD2 (6 bases). Germline V CDR1 and CDR2: LNHDA, SQIVND (reference sequence). V was shortened by 3 bases and J by 0 bases, with 12 bases between the two germline ends. This CDR3 is built from 16 residues. The CDR3 is CASSMARGSSYNEQFF. CDR3 DNA: TGTGCCAGTAGTATGGCTCGGGGGAGCTCCTACAATGAGCAGTTCTTC. The complete variable domain, with remaining parts taken from reference TRBV19 and TRBJ2-1, reads DGGITQSPKYLFRKEGQNVTLSCEQNLNHDAMYWYRQDPGQGLRLIYYSQIVNDFQKGDIAEGYSVSREKKESFPLTVTSAQKNPTAFYLCASSMARGSSYNEQFFGPGTRLTVL.

Many counts were recorded for this clonotype. The chain is built from TRBV6-5 and TRBJ2-1; either TRBD1 or TRBD2 may supply D (5 bases each). The CDR3 is made up of 11 amino acids. V lost 3 bases and J lost 9, with 6 bases in between. Germline V gene data show CDR1 as MNHEY and CDR2 as SVGAGI. The CDR3 DNA follows: TGTGCCAGCAGTTATGGGGGTGAGCAGTTCTTC. Its protein product is CASSYGGEQFF.

The rearrangement joins TRBV12-3 or TRBV12-4 to TRBJ2-5; 9 positions match TRBD1. CDR3 size: 14 residues. The V and J ends lost 4 bases and 4 bases, in that order; junction bases with no gene match: 4. In DNA, the CDR3 is TGTGCCAGCAGTTACTCGGACAGGGGAGAGACCCAGTACTTC. This translates into CASSYSDRGETQYF.

This clonotype was found a few times. A read error may produce the germline difference seen at one junction end. The chain has TRBV11-3 and TRBJ2-7, with no clear D. The germline V gene has CDR1 SGHNT and CDR2 YENEEA. This CDR3 is 14 amino acids long. The DNA for the CDR3 is TGTGCCAGCAGCCTAGACCTGAAAGCTTCCGAGCAGTACTTC. This translates into CASSLDLKASEQYF.

The chain joins TRBV27 to TRBJ2-7; D not resolved. The germline V gene encodes CDR1 MNHEY and CDR2 SMNVEV (reference sequence). This CDR3 spans 10 amino acids. V lost 6 bases and J lost 6, with 6 bases in between. CDR3 DNA: TGTGCCAGCAGAGTCTTCGAGCAGTACTTC. Translating gives CASRVFEQYF.

This clonotype has at least ten counts. The rearrangement joins TRBV12-3 or TRBV12-4 to TRBJ2-5, with D possibly matching TRBD1 (5 bases). The CDR3 is made up of 13 amino acids. Trimming removed 2 bases from V and 5 bases from J, with 9 bases in between. The CDR3 protein is CASSLRGLETQYF. The CDR3 DNA reads as TGTGCCAGCAGTTTAAGGGGCCTGGAGACCCAGTACTTC.

This clonotype was seen more than once but under ten times. The gene calls are TRBV7-6 and TRBJ2-7; perhaps TRBD2 as D (8 bases). Germline CDR1 is SGHVS and CDR2 is FNYEAQ. The CDR3 sequence is 14 residues long. V was pared by 6 bases and J by 4 bases, with 16 bases between. Here the CDR3 DNA reads TGTGCCAGCAGGCGGGGGGACAGTGGATACGAGCAGTACTTC. The encoded protein is CASRRGDSGYEQYF.

The CDR3 bases are TGTGCCAGCAGCCCCTTTTCGGATGGGGACAATGAGCAGTTCTTC. Protein: CASSPFSDGDNEQFF. The chain carries TRBV7-2 and TRBJ2-1; D unresolved. The germline gives CDR1 SGHTA, CDR2 FQGNSA. V was pared by 5 bases and J by 5 bases, with 16 bases between. The CDR3 runs to 15 residues.

This clonotype was seen only a few times. V and J are TRBV12-3 or TRBV12-4 and TRBJ1-6, with D perhaps TRBD1 (6 bases). There are 13 residues in the CDR3. V lost 6 bases to trimming and J lost 7 bases, with 10 bases between them. The CDR3, as DNA: TGTGCCAGCAGCAGACAGGAAAATTCACCCCTCCACTTT. Amino acid sequence: CASSRQENSPLHF.

The rearrangement uses TRBV7-8 and TRBJ2-3; a possible D gene is TRBD2 (5 bases). This CDR3 comprises 15 residues. V gave up 0 bases and J gave up 7 bases, with 14 bases separating them. Germline V gene data show CDR1 as SGHVS and CDR2 as FQNEAQ. Written as DNA, the CDR3 is TGTGCCAGCAGCTTAGCGGAGGCGGTTGGATATACGCAGTATTTT. This encodes CASSLAEAVGYTQYF.

This clonotype was seen a few times. V gene TRBV7-2 combines with J gene TRBJ2-7; a possible D gene is TRBD2 (5 bases). Looked up from germline, CDR1 is SGHTA and CDR2 is FQGNSA. This CDR3 has 15 residues. V lost 7 bases and J 0 bases, leaving 16 bases between the germline ends. The CDR3 DNA sequence: TGTGCCAGCACCGCCCACGCGGGTCCCTCCTACGAGCAGTACTTC. Protein product: CASTAHAGPSYEQYF.

This clonotype appeared many times. The chain is built from TRBV5-1 and TRBJ2-7; no firm D call. CDR1 SGHRS and CDR2 YFSETQ come from the germline V gene. The ends were cut back, 4 bases at V and 6 bases at J, with 17 bases in the middle. The CDR3 is made up of 14 amino acids. The CDR3 is CASSPYVDGLEQYF. The DNA of the CDR3 is TGCGCCAGCAGCCCATACGTAGACGGGCTCGAGCAGTACTTC.

This clonotype was picked up a small number of times. The chain is built from TRBV20-1 and TRBJ2-2, with 9 bases matching TRBD2. CDR1 DFQATT and CDR2 SNEGSKA come from the germline V gene (reference sequence). The V gene end was trimmed by 5 bases and the J gene end by 6 bases; junction bases not matched to a gene: 7. This CDR3 has 14 amino acids. CDR3 in DNA: TGCAGTGCTTTATGGACTAGCGCCCCCGGGGAGCTGTTTTTT. Protein sequence: CSALWTSAPGELFF.

This clonotype was seen a handful of times. J is TRBJ2-2 and V is TRBV7-7; possibly TRBD1 for D (6 bases). Per the germline V gene, CDR1 is SSHAT and CDR2 is FNYEAQ (reference sequence). This CDR3 has 19 residues. V dropped 0 bases and J dropped 0 bases, with 17 bases sitting between them. CDR3 amino acids: CASSLARYRVEANTGELFF. The CDR3 DNA is TGTGCCAGCAGCTTAGCGCGATACAGGGTAGAGGCGAACACCGGGGAGCTGTTTTTT.

This clonotype was recorded at least ten times. The chain employs TRBV6-5 and TRBJ1-3; D gene uncertain. Germline V gene data show CDR1 as MNHEY and CDR2 as SVGAGI. The CDR3 is 13 amino acids. Between the trimmed V and J ends, which lost 2 bases and 4 bases, there was a span of 6 bases. The CDR3 coding sequence is TGTGCCAGCAGTTACGGGGAGGGAAACACCATATATTTT. Protein product: CASSYGEGNTIYF.